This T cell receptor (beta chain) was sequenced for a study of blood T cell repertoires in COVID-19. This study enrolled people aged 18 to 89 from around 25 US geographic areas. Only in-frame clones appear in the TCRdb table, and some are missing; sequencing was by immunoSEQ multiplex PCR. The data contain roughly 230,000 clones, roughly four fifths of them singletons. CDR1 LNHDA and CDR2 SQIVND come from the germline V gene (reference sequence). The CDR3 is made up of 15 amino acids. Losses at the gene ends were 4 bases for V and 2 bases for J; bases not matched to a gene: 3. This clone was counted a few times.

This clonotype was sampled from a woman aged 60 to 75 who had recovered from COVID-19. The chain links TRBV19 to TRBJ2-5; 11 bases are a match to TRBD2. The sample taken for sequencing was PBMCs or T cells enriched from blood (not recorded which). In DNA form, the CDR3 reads TGTGCCAGTAGTAAGGGACTAGCGGAACAAGAGACCCAGTACTTC. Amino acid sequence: CASSKGLAEQETQYF.